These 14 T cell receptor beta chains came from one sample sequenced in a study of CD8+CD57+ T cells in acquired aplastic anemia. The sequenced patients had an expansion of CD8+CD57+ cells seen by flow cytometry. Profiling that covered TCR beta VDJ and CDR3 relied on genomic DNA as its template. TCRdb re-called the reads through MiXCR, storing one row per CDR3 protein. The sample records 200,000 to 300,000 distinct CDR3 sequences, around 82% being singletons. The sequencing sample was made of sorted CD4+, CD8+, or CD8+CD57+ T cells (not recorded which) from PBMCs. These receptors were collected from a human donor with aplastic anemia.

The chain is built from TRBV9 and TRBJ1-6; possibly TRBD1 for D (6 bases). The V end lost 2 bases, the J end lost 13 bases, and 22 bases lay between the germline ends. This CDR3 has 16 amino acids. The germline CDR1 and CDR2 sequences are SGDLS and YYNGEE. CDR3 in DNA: TGTGCCAGCAGCGTGGGTGGGGGCGGCTACTACACCCCCCTCCACTTT. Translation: CASSVGGGGYYTPLHF.

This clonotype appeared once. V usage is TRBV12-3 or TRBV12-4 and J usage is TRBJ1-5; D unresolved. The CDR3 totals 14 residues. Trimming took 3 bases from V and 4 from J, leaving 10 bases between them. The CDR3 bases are TGTGCCAGCAGTTTGTCCGGCGGTAATCAGCCCCAGCATTTT. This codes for CASSLSGGNQPQHF.

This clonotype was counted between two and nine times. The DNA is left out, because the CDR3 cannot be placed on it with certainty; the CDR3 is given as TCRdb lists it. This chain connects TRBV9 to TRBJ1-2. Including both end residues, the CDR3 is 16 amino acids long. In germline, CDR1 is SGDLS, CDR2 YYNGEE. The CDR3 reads CASSLERAEQYVGYTF.

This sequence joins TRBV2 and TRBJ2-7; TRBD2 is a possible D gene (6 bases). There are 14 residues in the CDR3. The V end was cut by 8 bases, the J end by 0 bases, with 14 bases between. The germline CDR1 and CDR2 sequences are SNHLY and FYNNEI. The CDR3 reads CASQSEGDSYEQYF. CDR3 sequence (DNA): TGTGCCAGCCAATCGGAGGGTGACTCCTACGAGCAGTACTTC.

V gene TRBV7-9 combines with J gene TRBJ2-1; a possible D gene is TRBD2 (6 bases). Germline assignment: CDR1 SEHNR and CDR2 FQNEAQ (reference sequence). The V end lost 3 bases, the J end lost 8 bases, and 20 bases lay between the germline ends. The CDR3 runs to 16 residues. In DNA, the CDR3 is TGTGCCAGCAGCTTTCAAAGAAGCGGGTTCAGCGATGAGCAGTTCTTC. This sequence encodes CASSFQRSGFSDEQFF.

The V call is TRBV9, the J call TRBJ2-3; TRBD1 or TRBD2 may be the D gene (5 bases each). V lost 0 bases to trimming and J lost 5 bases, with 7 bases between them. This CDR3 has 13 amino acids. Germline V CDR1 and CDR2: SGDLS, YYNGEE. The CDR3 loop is CASSVGDRDTQYF. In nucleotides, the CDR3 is TGTGCCAGCAGCGTAGGGGACCGAGATACGCAGTATTTT.

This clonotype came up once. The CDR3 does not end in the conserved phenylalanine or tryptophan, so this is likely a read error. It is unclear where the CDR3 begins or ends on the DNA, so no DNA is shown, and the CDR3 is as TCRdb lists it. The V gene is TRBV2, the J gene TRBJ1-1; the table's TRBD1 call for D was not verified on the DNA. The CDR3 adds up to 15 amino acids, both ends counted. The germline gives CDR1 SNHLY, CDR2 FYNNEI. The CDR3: CASGLDVTGNHYVFL.

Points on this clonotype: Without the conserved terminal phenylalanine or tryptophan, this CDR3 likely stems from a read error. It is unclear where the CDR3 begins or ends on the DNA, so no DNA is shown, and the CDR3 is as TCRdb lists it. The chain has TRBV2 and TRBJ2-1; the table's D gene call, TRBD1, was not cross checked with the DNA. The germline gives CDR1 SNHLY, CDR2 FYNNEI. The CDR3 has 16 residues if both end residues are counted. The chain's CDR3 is CASGDGGTDTQDFDFV.

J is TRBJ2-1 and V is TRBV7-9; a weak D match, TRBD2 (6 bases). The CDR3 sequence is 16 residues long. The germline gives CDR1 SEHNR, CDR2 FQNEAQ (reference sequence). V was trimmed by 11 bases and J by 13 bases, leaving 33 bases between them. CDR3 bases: TGTGCCTACGAGGTAGCGGCGTACCAAGAGACCCAGTACCAGTTCTTC. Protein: CAYEVAAYQETQYQFF.

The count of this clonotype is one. The CDR3 nucleotides are TGTGCCAGCAGCGTAGGAGGGACAGGGGCCTCTACGAAGCAGTTCTTC. Translating it yields CASSVGGTGASTKQFF. The chain is built from TRBV9 and TRBJ2-1, with 10 bases identical to TRBD1. This CDR3 spans 16 amino acids. Per the germline V gene, CDR1 is SGDLS and CDR2 is YYNGEE. Trimming removed 0 bases from V and 11 bases from J; junction bases left unmatched: 11.

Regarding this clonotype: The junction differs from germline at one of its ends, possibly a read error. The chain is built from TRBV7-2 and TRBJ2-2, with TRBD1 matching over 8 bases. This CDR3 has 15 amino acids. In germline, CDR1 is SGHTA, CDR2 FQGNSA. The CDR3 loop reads CASSLSGGADYGYVF. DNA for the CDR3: TGTGCCAGCAGCTTGTCAGGGGGCGCCGACTATGGCTACGTTTTT.

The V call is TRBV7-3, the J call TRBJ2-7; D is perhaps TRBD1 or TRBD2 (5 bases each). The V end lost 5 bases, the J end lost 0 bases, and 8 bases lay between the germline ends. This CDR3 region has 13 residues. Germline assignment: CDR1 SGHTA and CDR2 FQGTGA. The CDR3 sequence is CASSRDGSYEQYV. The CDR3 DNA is TGTGCCAGCAGCCGGGACGGCTCCTACGAGCAGTACGTC.

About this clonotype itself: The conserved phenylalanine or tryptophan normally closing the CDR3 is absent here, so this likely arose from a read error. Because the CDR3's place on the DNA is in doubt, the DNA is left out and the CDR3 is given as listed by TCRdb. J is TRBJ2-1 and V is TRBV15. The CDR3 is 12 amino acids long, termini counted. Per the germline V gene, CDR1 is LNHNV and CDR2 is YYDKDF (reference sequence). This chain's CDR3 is CASSRRYNEQSY.

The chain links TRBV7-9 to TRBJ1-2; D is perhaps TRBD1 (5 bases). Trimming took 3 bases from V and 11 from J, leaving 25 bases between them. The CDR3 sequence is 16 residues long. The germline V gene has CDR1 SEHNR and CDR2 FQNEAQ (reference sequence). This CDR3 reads CASSFEGFTEAFFYTF. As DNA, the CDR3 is TGTGCCAGCAGCTTTGAGGGGTTCACTGAAGCTTTCTTTTACACCTTC. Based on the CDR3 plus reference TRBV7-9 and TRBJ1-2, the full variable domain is DTGVSQNPRHKITKRGQNVTFRCDPISEHNRLYWYRQTLGQGPEFLTYFQNEAQLEKSRLLSDRFSAERPKGSFSTLEIQRTEQGDSAMYLCASSFEGFTEAFFYTFGSGTRLTVV.